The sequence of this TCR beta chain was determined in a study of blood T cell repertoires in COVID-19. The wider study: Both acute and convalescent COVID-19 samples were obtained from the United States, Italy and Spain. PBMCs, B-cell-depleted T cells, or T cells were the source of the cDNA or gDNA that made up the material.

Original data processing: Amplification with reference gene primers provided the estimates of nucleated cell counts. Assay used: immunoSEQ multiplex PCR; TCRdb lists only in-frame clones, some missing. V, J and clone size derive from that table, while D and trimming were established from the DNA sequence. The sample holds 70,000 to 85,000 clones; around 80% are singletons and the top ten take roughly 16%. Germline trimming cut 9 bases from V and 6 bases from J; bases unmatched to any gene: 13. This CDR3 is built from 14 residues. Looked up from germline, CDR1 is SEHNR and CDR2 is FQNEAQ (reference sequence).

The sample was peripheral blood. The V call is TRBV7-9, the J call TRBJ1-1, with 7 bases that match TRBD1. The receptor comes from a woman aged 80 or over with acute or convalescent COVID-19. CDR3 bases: TGTGCCAGTGGGACAGCGATCGGGGACGCTGAAGCTTTCTTT. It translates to CASGTAIGDAEAFF.